The 28 T cell receptor beta chains presented below share a single source sample, sequenced in a study of blood T cell repertoires in COVID-19. Sequencing was performed with immunoSEQ multiplex PCR; in TCRdb, only in-frame clones are kept and a portion is missing. The data show some 150,000 clones, about 80% seen once. Source material: peripheral blood. The receptors were sampled from a woman of 80 years or more with acute or convalescent COVID-19.

This chain uses TRBV12-3 or TRBV12-4 with TRBJ1-1; possibly TRBD1 for D (5 bases). The CDR3 runs 12 residues. V was pared by 6 bases and J by 5 bases, with 10 bases between. CDR3 region: CASRLGGTEAFF. The CDR3 coding sequence is TGTGCCAGCAGGCTGGGGGGGACTGAAGCTTTCTTT.

The table lists this clone with a few counts. The chain uses TRBV28 and TRBJ1-3, with 7 bases lining up with TRBD1. CDR1 and CDR2 (germline): MDHEN, SYDVKM. V was clipped by 8 bases and J by 4 bases; unmatched bases: 8. The CDR3 has 14 residues. The CDR3 nucleotides are TGTGCCAGCGGAACAGGGGTGGTAGGAAACACCATATATTTT. Residues: CASGTGVVGNTIYF.

The J gene is TRBJ2-1, the V gene TRBV24-1, with 9 bases identical to TRBD1. This CDR3 is 15 amino acids long. J lost 8 bases, V lost 4 bases, and 8 bases had no gene match. The germline V gene encodes CDR1 KGHDR and CDR2 SFDVKD. CDR3 region: CATSDPGQGYDEQFF. CDR3 sequence (DNA): TGTGCCACCAGTGACCCAGGACAGGGGTACGATGAGCAGTTCTTC.

J is TRBJ1-2 and V is TRBV3-1 (or the pseudogene TRBV3-2); a possible D gene is TRBD1 (6 bases). The CDR3 runs to 12 residues. Per germline, CDR1 LGHDT and CDR2 YNNKEL (reference sequence). V was trimmed by 3 bases and J by 4 bases, leaving 6 bases between them. CDR3 amino acids: CASSQTGYGYTF. The CDR3, as DNA: TGTGCCAGCAGCCAGACAGGCTATGGCTACACCTTC.

This clone has a handful of counts. This chain uses TRBV5-6 with TRBJ1-5, with unresolved D. The germline V gene has CDR1 SGHDT and CDR2 YYEEEE. CDR3 length equals 13 residues. The V and J ends lost 1 base and 5 bases respectively, with 7 bases between them. In DNA form, the CDR3 reads TGTGCCAGCAGCTTGTCCAGATATCAGCCCCAGCATTTT. It yields the protein CASSLSRYQPQHF. Variable domain in full (rest from reference TRBV5-6 and TRBJ1-5): DAGVTQSPTHLIKTRGQQVTLRCSPKSGHDTVSWYQQALGQGPQFIFQYYEEEERQRGNFPDRFSGHQFPNYSSELNVNALLLGDSALYLCASSLSRYQPQHFGDGTRLSIL.

The chain uses TRBV5-1 and TRBJ1-2, with a tentative D call TRBD1 (6 bases). The germline V gene has CDR1 SGHRS and CDR2 YFSETQ. Trimming took off 3 bases at V and 7 bases at J, with 19 bases between the two ends. The CDR3 runs to 15 residues. The CDR3 is CASSSTTTGSRGYTF. CDR3 coding DNA: TGCGCCAGCAGCTCGACCACCACAGGGTCCCGTGGCTACACCTTC.

The V and J genes are TRBV27 and TRBJ1-5, with D possibly being TRBD1 (6 bases). Germline loops: CDR1 MNHEY, CDR2 SMNVEV (reference sequence). V gave up 6 bases and J gave up 7 bases, with 16 bases separating them. This CDR3 comprises 14 residues. CDR3: CASSRDRLRQPQHF. The CDR3 DNA sequence: TGTGCCAGCAGCCGTGACAGGCTCCGGCAGCCCCAGCATTTT.

The V call is TRBV10-3, the J call TRBJ2-1, with D perhaps matching TRBD1 (7 bases). V gave up 7 bases and J gave up 6 bases, with 10 bases separating them. The CDR3 length is 12 residues. Per germline, CDR1 ENHRY and CDR2 SYGVKD. The CDR3 coding sequence is TGTGCCATCAACCAGGGGGGCAATGAGCAGTTCTTC. Protein: CAINQGGNEQFF.

The chain carries TRBV6-6 and TRBJ1-4; 7 nucleotides match TRBD1. Trimming cost V 5 bases and J 0 bases; bases outside gene matches: 3. CDR1 is MNHNY and CDR2 is SVGAGI in the germline V gene (reference sequence). This CDR3 comprises 15 residues. This CDR3 reads CASSPQGATNEKLFF. CDR3 DNA sequence: TGTGCCAGCAGTCCTCAGGGGGCAACTAATGAAAAACTGTTTTTT.

This sequence joins TRBV18 and TRBJ2-3; D call uncertain. The CDR3 is 12 residues long. Trimming removed 6 bases at V and 6 bases at J, with 10 bases between. Germline loops: CDR1 KGHSH, CDR2 LQKENI. The chain's CDR3 is CASSQYVDTQYF. CDR3 DNA: TGTGCCAGCTCGCAGTATGTGGATACGCAGTATTTT.

This chain connects TRBV18 to TRBJ1-1, with D unclear. Trimming cost V 1 base and J 1 base, with 7 bases left between them. This CDR3 has 14 amino acids. Germline V gives CDR1 KGHSH, CDR2 LQKENI. The CDR3 loop reads CASSPLAENTEAFF. The CDR3 coding sequence is TGTGCCAGCTCACCACTGGCAGAGAACACTGAAGCTTTCTTT.

The chain couples TRBV7-2 to TRBJ2-7; TRBD1 agrees at 7 bases. J lost 0 bases, V lost 5 bases, and 4 bases had no gene match. Germline CDR1 reads SGHTA; CDR2 reads FQGNSA. This CDR3 contains 14 residues. The CDR3 DNA is TGTGCCAGCAGCCGTAGGGACAGCTCCTACGAGCAGTACTTC. Encoded protein: CASSRRDSSYEQYF.

The sample holds a few counts of this clone. Other DNA sequences from this sample encode an identical CDR3 as well. The V and J genes are TRBV19 and TRBJ2-3; 9 positions agree with TRBD1. Germline V gene sequence: CDR1 LNHDA, CDR2 SQIVND (reference sequence). V lost 5 bases and J lost 3; bases outside the gene matches: 3. This CDR3 is built from 14 residues. The CDR3 here is CASSLQGATDTQYF. The CDR3 DNA reads TGTGCCAGTAGTCTACAGGGGGCAACAGATACGCAGTATTTT.

The rearrangement links TRBV12-3 or TRBV12-4 to TRBJ2-2, with D unclear. The length of the CDR3 is 13 residues. With 7 bases removed from V and 6 bases from J, the gap between germline ends came to 12 bases. The CDR3 DNA reads TGTGCCAGCACCCTCGAGGTTTCCGGGGAGCTGTTTTTT. Translated: CASTLEVSGELFF.

This clone was recorded a few times. J is TRBJ2-3 and V is TRBV11-3, with D possibly TRBD2 on 6 matching bases. Per germline, CDR1 SGHNT and CDR2 YENEEA. This CDR3 region has 16 residues. Trimming left V 1 base short and J 2 bases short, with 13 bases between. CDR3 sequence: CASSLGTTLNTDTQYF. As DNA, the CDR3 is TGTGCCAGCAGCTTAGGGACTACCCTAAACACAGATACGCAGTATTTT.

The chain employs TRBV7-2 and TRBJ1-2; tentative D call: TRBD1 (5 bases). CDR1 is SGHTA and CDR2 is FQGNSA in the germline V gene. The CDR3 runs 14 residues. The germline V and J ends were trimmed by 3 bases and 4 bases, with 12 bases remaining between them. The DNA for the CDR3 is TGTGCCAGCAGCTTTTCAGGGTCTGGCTATGGCTACACCTTC. Translating gives CASSFSGSGYGYTF.

This clone was observed a few times. The chain employs TRBV18 and TRBJ1-3; no clear D. V lost 6 bases and J 4 bases, leaving 19 bases between the germline ends. The CDR3 contains 16 residues. CDR1 is KGHSH, CDR2 LQKENI, per germline. CDR3: CASSSSWEIGGNTIYF. The CDR3 nucleotides read TGTGCCAGCTCCAGTAGCTGGGAGATAGGAGGAAACACCATATATTTT.

This chain joins TRBV19 and TRBJ2-1, with D possibly matching TRBD2 (6 bases). The V end was cut by 5 bases, the J end by 2 bases, with 13 bases between. Germline CDR1 and CDR2: LNHDA and SQIVND (reference sequence). This CDR3 spans 15 amino acids. DNA of the CDR3: TGTGCCAGTAGTCCCGGGACTGCGACCTACAATGAGCAGTTCTTC. Translated, it gives CASSPGTATYNEQFF.

J is TRBJ2-1 and V is TRBV5-6; perhaps TRBD1 as D (6 bases). CDR1 and CDR2 from the germline V gene are SGHDT and YYEEEE. CDR3 length: 15 amino acids. The V gene lost 5 bases and the J gene lost 4 bases, with 16 bases spanning the gap. The CDR3: CASSPGVIPYNEQFF. The CDR3 DNA reads TGTGCCAGCAGTCCAGGGGTAATTCCTTACAATGAGCAGTTCTTC.

This clone showed up just once. The V and J genes are TRBV6-5 and TRBJ2-2; tentative D call: TRBD1 (8 bases). The CDR3 covers 15 residues. Germline V gene sequence: CDR1 MNHEY, CDR2 SVGAGI. V was pared by 7 bases and J by 4 bases, with 16 bases between. This CDR3 is CASINRGRGTGELFF. The CDR3 DNA is TGTGCCAGCATCAACAGGGGGAGGGGCACCGGGGAGCTGTTTTTT.

J is TRBJ1-1 and V is TRBV6-1; 7 bases line up with TRBD1. Germline-derived CDR1 and CDR2 are MNHNS and SASEGT. The CDR3 runs to 16 residues. Germline trimming cut 4 bases from V and 1 base from J; bases unmatched to any gene: 9. In DNA form, the CDR3 reads TGTGCCAGCAGTGGAAACAGGGGAAAGAGGAACACTGAAGCTTTCTTT. This codes for CASSGNRGKRNTEAFF.

This clone is a singleton in its sample. V and J are TRBV5-5 and TRBJ1-5; D is ambiguous. This CDR3 comprises 15 residues. V shed 4 bases and J shed 0 bases, with 11 bases lying between them. Germline CDR1 and CDR2: SGHKS and YYEKEE (reference sequence). The CDR3: CASSRWRYSNQPQHF. For the CDR3, the DNA is TGTGCCAGCAGCCGATGGAGGTATAGCAATCAGCCCCAGCATTTT.

The chain couples TRBV14 to TRBJ1-3, with D unresolved. With 2 bases removed from V and 4 bases from J, the gap between germline ends came to 3 bases. CDR3 length equals 12 residues. Germline lookup yields CDR1 SGHDN and CDR2 FVKESK. The CDR3 loop reads CASSQLGNTIYF. The CDR3 bases are TGTGCCAGCAGCCAATTAGGAAACACCATATATTTT. The variable domain in full, completed from reference TRBV14 and TRBJ1-3, reads EAGVTQFPSHSVIEKGQTVTLRCDPISGHDNLYWYRRVMGKEIKFLLHFVKESKQDESGMPNNRFLAERTGGTYSTLKVQPAELEDSGVYFCASSQLGNTIYFGEGSWLTVV.

Here the CDR3 reads CASSPTGKNIQYF. The CDR3 nucleotides are TGTGCCAGCAGCCCGACGGGGAAGAACATTCAGTACTTC. The V gene is TRBV5-5, the J gene TRBJ2-4, with D maybe TRBD2 (5 bases). Per germline, CDR1 SGHKS and CDR2 YYEKEE (reference sequence). Trimming stripped 4 bases from V and 7 bases from J, with 12 bases between. The CDR3 contains 13 residues.

The rearrangement joins TRBV11-2 to TRBJ2-5; 7 bases agree with TRBD2. The CDR3 length is 17 residues. Germline V gives CDR1 SGHAT, CDR2 FQNNGV. Germline trimming cut 0 bases from V and 0 bases from J; bases unmatched to any gene: 7. CDR3 in amino acids: CASSLDPRGGYQETQYF. CDR3 nucleotide sequence: TGTGCCAGCAGCTTAGATCCACGCGGGGGTTACCAAGAGACCCAGTACTTC.

This chain joins TRBV15 and TRBJ1-4; D might be TRBD1 (5 bases). The V and J ends lost 3 bases and 6 bases respectively, with 8 bases between them. The CDR3 is made up of 13 amino acids. CDR1 LNHNV and CDR2 YYDKDF come from the germline V gene (reference sequence). CDR3 protein: CATSRGLDEKLFF. The CDR3 nucleotides are TGTGCCACCAGCAGGGGGCTGGATGAAAAACTGTTTTTT. The whole variable domain, remainder taken from reference TRBV15 and TRBJ1-4, is DAMVIQNPRYQVTQFGKPVTLSCSQTLNHNVMYWYQQKSSQAPKLLFHYYDKDFNNEADTPDNFQSRRPNTSFCFLDIRSPGLGDTAMYLCATSRGLDEKLFFGSGTQLSVL.

V usage is TRBV9 and J usage is TRBJ1-1; 7 bases match TRBD1. CDR3 length: 13 residues. Germline V gene data show CDR1 as SGDLS and CDR2 as YYNGEE. J was trimmed by 1 base and V by 4 bases; bases with no gene match: 1. The CDR3 here is CASSSGGNTEAFF. The DNA of the CDR3 is TGTGCCAGCAGCTCAGGGGGGAACACTGAAGCTTTCTTT.

The chain has TRBV7-9 and TRBJ1-2, with TRBD1 identical over 8 bases. Germline V gives CDR1 SEHNR, CDR2 FQNEAQ (reference sequence). The CDR3 covers 16 residues. Trimming took 8 bases from V and 4 from J; bases not matched to a gene: 15. As DNA, the CDR3 is TGTGCCAGCGCACCACCATCAGGGGGCGAGGGCTATGGCTACACCTTC. Its protein is CASAPPSGGEGYGYTF.